This TCR beta chain was captured by sequencing in a study of vaccination and CD4 T cells after COVID-19. Looking at the study overall: The cells were exposed to overlapping spike peptides originating from SARS-CoV-2, HCoV-NL63, HCoV-OC43 and HCoV-229E for stimulation.

The CDR3 length is 16 residues. Per germline, CDR1 SGHAT and CDR2 FQNNGV. The junction had 13 bases not matched to a gene; V was cut back by 7 bases and J by 6 bases. Oncomine TCR Beta short-read sequencing was applied to DNA from cultured CD4+ T cells. Via MiXCR, TCRdb re-called the PCR reads, giving one row per CDR3 protein. The table includes around 21,000 distinct CDR3 sequences, roughly 50% detected once. As for treatment: approximately 11-day PBMC culture with coronavirus spike peptide pools or control peptides (ViraFEST assay). This clonotype appeared once. The antigen remains unidentified. The receptor's source is a human donor who had recovered from COVID-19. Sequenced material: CD4+ T cells from blood, cultured in vitro. The V call is TRBV11-2, the J call TRBJ2-3, with 10 nucleotides matching TRBD2. CDR3 sequence reads: CASTRRTSGPRDTQYF. The CDR3 DNA follows: TGTGCCAGCACCAGAAGGACTAGCGGCCCTCGGGATACGCAGTATTTT. Drawing the rest from reference TRBV11-2 and TRBJ2-3, the complete variable domain is EAGVAQSPRYKIIEKRQSVAFWCNPISGHATLYWYQQILGQGPKLLIQFQNNGVVDDSQLPKDRFSAERLKGVDSTLKIQPAKLEDSAVYLCASTRRTSGPRDTQYFGPGTRLTVL.